This T cell receptor (beta chain) was captured by sequencing in a study of neurological immune-mediated disorders. Using its own MiXCR run on the 5' RACE reads, TCRdb lists one record per CDR3 protein. Of tens of thousands of distinct CDR3 sequences in the sample, less than 6% are singletons; the top ten hold roughly 3.2%. The unsorted libraries originated from 2 million PBMCs that had been stored at -80 C. Study results and caveats: None of the CDR3 amino acid sequences found in expanded clones was shared across subjects. This suggests that the TCR-beta repertoires were private in all groups. Healthy controls had more TCR clonal expansion than multiple sclerosis, which showed the least, whereas HTLV-1-associated myelopathy showed the most.

This clonotype appeared many times. The antigen is unknown. One junction end does not reproduce the germline sequence, and a read error may be involved. There are 14 residues in the CDR3. Per germline, CDR1 MNHEY and CDR2 SVGAGI. The material sequenced was PBMCs. The source of this sequence is a woman aged 45 to 65 with multiple sclerosis. J is TRBJ2-3 and V is TRBV6-5; D is undetermined. The CDR3: CASRYSRLTDTQYF. The CDR3 nucleotides are TGTGCCAGCAGGTACTCACGGCTCACAGATACGCAGTATTTT.